This TCR beta chain comes out of a study of blood T cells in healthy people across ages. Points from the study as a whole: In the absence of known donor CMV status, changes in expanded clonotypes were possibly confounded. As age increased, TCR beta diversity per million T cells fell in a roughly linear fashion.

The V and J ends lost 3 bases and 0 bases respectively, with 8 bases between them. Germline assignment: CDR1 DFQATT and CDR2 SNEGSKA (reference sequence). The CDR3 is 13 amino acids. Note on this clonotype: Its antigen is unknown.

Each donor was a healthy Caucasian individual from Russia, aged roughly 6 to 100. PBMCs numbering at least 7 million were isolated per sample. The second PCR ran roughly 6 to 11 cycles with a sample-barcoded 5' primer and J-beta primers. TCRdb re-called the 5' RACE reads with MiXCR, one entry per CDR3 protein. In the table there are roughly 1,300,000 distinct CDR3 sequences, 55% to 75% of which are singletons. The TCR was taken from a man aged 18 to 29 in good health. Material: blood. The chain combines TRBV20-1 with TRBJ1-2; D unclear. CDR3 DNA: TGCAGTGCTAGTGGGGTAGCTAACTATGGCTACACCTTC. Its protein product is CSASGVANYGYTF.